The 21 T cell receptor beta chains reported below all come from one sample, sequenced in a study of blood T cell repertoires in COVID-19. Clones were read by immunoSEQ multiplex PCR, and TCRdb kept only the in-frame ones, dropping some. Of 200,000 to 250,000 clones in the sample, 70% to 90% were seen once. The sample taken for sequencing was PBMCs or T cells enriched from blood (not recorded which). These receptors originate from a woman aged 45-60 years with acute COVID-19.

The chain employs TRBV11-2 and TRBJ1-6; D gene uncertain. Between the trimmed V and J ends, which lost 8 bases and 0 bases, there was a span of 11 bases. The germline CDR1 and CDR2 sequences are SGHAT and FQNNGV. The CDR3 is made up of 15 amino acids. CDR3 protein: CASRPGSSYNSPLHF. In nucleotides, the CDR3 is TGTGCCAGCCGACCGGGTAGCTCCTATAATTCACCCCTCCACTTT.

The chain couples TRBV28 to TRBJ1-5, with D hard to call. The CDR3 length is 16 residues. Germline V gene sequence: CDR1 MDHEN, CDR2 SYDVKM. Trimming removed 1 base at V and 1 base at J, with 11 bases between. The CDR3 sequence is CASSLYAGGSNQPQHF. DNA for the CDR3: TGTGCCAGCAGTTTATATGCCGGAGGCAGCAATCAGCCCCAGCATTTT.

DNA of the CDR3: TGTGCCGGGGGGACTATCTCCTACAATGAGCAGTTCTTC. Translated: CAGGTISYNEQFF. This chain uses TRBV7-9 with TRBJ2-1, with TRBD2 matching 7 bases. V shed 11 bases, J shed 0 bases, and the junction held 4 bases outside the gene matches. This CDR3 spans 13 amino acids. CDR1 is SEHNR and CDR2 is FQNEAQ in the germline V gene (reference sequence).

This chain uses TRBV2 with TRBJ1-4; TRBD1 might be the D (6 bases). From germline, CDR1 is SNHLY and CDR2 FYNNEI. V was trimmed by 8 bases and J by 6 bases, leaving 13 bases between them. The CDR3 has 13 residues. The CDR3 DNA is TGTGCCAGCCGTCCGGGGACACATGAAAAACTGTTTTTT. Translation: CASRPGTHEKLFF.

V gene TRBV24-1 combines with J gene TRBJ2-3; a possible D gene is TRBD2 (6 bases). The CDR3 has 14 residues. Germline CDR1 is KGHDR and CDR2 is SFDVKD. Trimming removed 12 bases at V and 0 bases at J, with 15 bases between. This CDR3 is CAAGGRTSTDTQYF. CDR3 sequence (DNA): TGTGCCGCTGGAGGGCGGACCAGCACAGATACGCAGTATTTT.

The chain combines TRBV2 with TRBJ1-3; D remains unclear. This CDR3 comprises 13 residues. Trimming pared 5 bases from V and 3 bases from J, leaving 8 bases between. CDR1 and CDR2 from the germline V gene are SNHLY and FYNNEI. The CDR3 loop reads CASSLRGGNTIYF. CDR3 nucleotide sequence: TGTGCCAGCAGTCTTCGGGGTGGAAACACCATATATTTT.

V and J are TRBV7-9 and TRBJ2-5, with TRBD2 matching over 7 bases. Germline assignment: CDR1 SEHNR and CDR2 FQNEAQ (reference sequence). V dropped 0 bases and J dropped 4; count of bases not matched to a gene: 8. The CDR3 totals 16 residues. For the CDR3, the DNA is TGTGCCAGCAGCTTAGCCGAAGCGGGACTGGGAGAGACCCAGTACTTC. The encoded protein is CASSLAEAGLGETQYF. The whole variable domain, filled in from reference TRBV7-9 and TRBJ2-5, reads DTGVSQNPRHKITKRGQNVTFRCDPISEHNRLYWYRQTLGQGPEFLTYFQNEAQLEKSRLLSDRFSAERPKGSFSTLEIQRTEQGDSAMYLCASSLAEAGLGETQYFGPGTRLLVL.

The CDR3 region has the DNA TGCAGTGCTAGTTTTGCGGGACTAGAGACCCAGTACTTC. Amino acid sequence: CSASFAGLETQYF. The chain recombines TRBV20-1 with TRBJ2-5; D is perhaps TRBD2 (6 bases). V was pared by 3 bases and J by 4 bases, with 12 bases between. The CDR3 has 13 amino acids. Per germline, CDR1 DFQATT and CDR2 SNEGSKA (reference sequence).

This chain links TRBV7-6 with TRBJ2-5; 8 bases map to TRBD2. Unmatched junction bases numbered 7, after V lost 2 bases and J lost 5 bases. Germline assignment: CDR1 SGHVS and CDR2 FNYEAQ. CDR3 length: 15 residues. As DNA, the CDR3 is TGTGCCAGCAGCTTAAAGCGGGAGTTATCTGAGACCCAGTACTTC. It is translated as CASSLKRELSETQYF.

The gene calls are TRBV6-5 and TRBJ1-1, with D perhaps matching TRBD1 (5 bases). V gave up 2 bases and J gave up 6 bases, with 10 bases separating them. This CDR3 is 13 amino acids long. The V gene's germline CDR1 is MNHEY and CDR2 SVGAGI. The chain's CDR3 is CASSYRGTAEAFF. The CDR3 DNA sequence: TGTGCCAGCAGTTACCGCGGGACCGCTGAAGCTTTCTTT.

This clone was observed once. This chain uses TRBV28 with TRBJ2-7, with D tentatively TRBD1 (7 bases). Germline V gene sequence: CDR1 MDHEN, CDR2 SYDVKM. CDR3 length equals 12 residues. V lost 8 bases and J 4 bases, leaving 12 bases between the germline ends. CDR3 in amino acids: CASAGQHYEQYF. The CDR3 DNA follows: TGTGCCAGCGCGGGACAGCATTACGAGCAGTACTTC.

The chain recombines TRBV3-1 (or the pseudogene TRBV3-2) with TRBJ1-1, with D unresolved. V shed 1 base and J shed 5 bases, with 11 bases lying between them. The CDR3 totals 14 residues. CDR1 and CDR2 (germline): LGHDT, YNNKEL (reference sequence). The CDR3 DNA is TGTGCCAGCAGCCAAGCTATCACGATAACTGAAGCTTTCTTT. This sequence encodes CASSQAITITEAFF.

V and J are TRBV11-2 and TRBJ2-7; TRBD1 is a possible D gene (6 bases). V lost 5 bases to trimming and J lost 3 bases, with 20 bases between them. This CDR3 is built from 16 residues. Germline CDR1 reads SGHAT; CDR2 reads FQNNGV. The DNA of the CDR3 is TGTGCCAGCAGCCCCCGTCTCAAGGGACATTACTACGAGCAGTACTTC. Translating gives CASSPRLKGHYYEQYF.

The V call is TRBV24-1, the J call TRBJ1-4; 7 bases map to TRBD1. The CDR3 is 15 amino acids. J gave up 7 bases and V 6 bases, and 10 bases lay outside the gene matches. CDR1 KGHDR and CDR2 SFDVKD come from the germline V gene. Written as DNA, the CDR3 is TGTGCCACCAGTCCCGGGGGACAGAGAGTTGAAAAACTGTTTTTT. Translated: CATSPGGQRVEKLFF.

V is TRBV18 and J is TRBJ2-7, with 14 nucleotides matching TRBD2. Per the germline V gene, CDR1 is KGHSH and CDR2 is LQKENI. The trim removed 6 bases at V and 6 bases at J, leaving 4 bases unmatched. This CDR3 comprises 14 residues. CDR3 coding DNA: TGTGCCAGCTCGCAAGGACTAGCGGGAGGCGAGCAGTACTTC. Encoded protein: CASSQGLAGGEQYF. Using reference TRBV18 and TRBJ2-7 for the parts outside the CDR3, the full variable domain is NAGVMQNPRHLVRRRGQEARLRCSPMKGHSHVYWYRQLPEEGLKFMVYLQKENIIDESGMPKERFSAEFPKEGPSILRIQQVVRGDSAAYFCASSQGLAGGEQYFGPGTRLTVT.

The chain recombines TRBV6-5 with TRBJ1-2; TRBD1 matches 8 bases. Germline V gene data show CDR1 as MNHEY and CDR2 as SVGAGI. J gave up 8 bases and V 4 bases, and 9 bases lay outside the gene matches. This CDR3 is built from 14 residues. CDR3 nucleotide sequence: TGTGCCAGCAGTTCTCAGGGGGCCAGGAAGGGCTACACCTTC. Protein product: CASSSQGARKGYTF.

The V gene is TRBV9, the J gene TRBJ2-3, with 7 bases aligning to TRBD2. Germline CDR1 is SGDLS and CDR2 is YYNGEE. The CDR3 is made up of 16 amino acids. Trimming cost V 2 bases and J 2 bases; bases outside gene matches: 8. The CDR3 sequence is CASSVGAGIVTDTQYF. CDR3 DNA: TGTGCCAGCAGCGTCGGAGCGGGAATCGTCACAGATACGCAGTATTTT.

This chain joins TRBV7-9 and TRBJ2-1; possible D gene TRBD2, 6 bases. The CDR3 runs to 14 residues. V dropped 4 bases and J dropped 7 bases, with 14 bases sitting between them. The germline CDR1 and CDR2 sequences are SEHNR and FQNEAQ (reference sequence). CDR3 sequence: CASSSLAGRNEQFF. CDR3 in DNA: TGTGCCAGCAGCTCCTTGGCAGGGAGGAATGAGCAGTTCTTC.

The chain recombines TRBV6-1 with TRBJ1-1, with D unclear. The germline gives CDR1 MNHNS, CDR2 SASEGT. The germline V and J ends were trimmed by 2 bases and 4 bases, with 17 bases remaining between them. CDR3 length equals 16 residues. CDR3 DNA: TGTGCCAGCAGTGAAACCCAGGTGGCCTATGCCACTGAAGCTTTCTTT. It translates to CASSETQVAYATEAFF.

The chain is built from TRBV28 and TRBJ1-2; 11 nucleotides align to TRBD1. Per germline, CDR1 MDHEN and CDR2 SYDVKM. V shed 6 bases and J 8 bases; nucleotides not matched to a gene: 8. CDR3 size: 14 residues. The CDR3: CASRSGQGARGYTF. CDR3 sequence (DNA): TGTGCCAGCAGATCTGGACAGGGGGCGCGGGGCTACACCTTC.

The chain carries TRBV5-1 and TRBJ1-2; perhaps TRBD1 as D (6 bases). With 2 bases removed from V and 7 bases from J, the gap between germline ends came to 9 bases. Per the germline V gene, CDR1 is SGHRS and CDR2 is YFSETQ. The CDR3 is made up of 12 amino acids. The CDR3 reads CASSFDRSGYTF. CDR3 DNA sequence: TGCGCCAGCAGCTTCGACAGGTCTGGCTACACCTTC.